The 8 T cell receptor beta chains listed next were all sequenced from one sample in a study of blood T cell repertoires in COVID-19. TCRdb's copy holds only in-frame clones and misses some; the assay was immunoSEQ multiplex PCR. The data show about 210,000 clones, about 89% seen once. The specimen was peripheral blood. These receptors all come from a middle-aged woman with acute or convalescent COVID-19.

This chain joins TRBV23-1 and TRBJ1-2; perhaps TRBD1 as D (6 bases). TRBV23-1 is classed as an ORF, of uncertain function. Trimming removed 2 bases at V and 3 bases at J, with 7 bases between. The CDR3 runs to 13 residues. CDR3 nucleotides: TGCGCCAGCAGTCAAACAGGGTACTATGGCTACACCTTC. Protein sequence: CASSQTGYYGYTF.

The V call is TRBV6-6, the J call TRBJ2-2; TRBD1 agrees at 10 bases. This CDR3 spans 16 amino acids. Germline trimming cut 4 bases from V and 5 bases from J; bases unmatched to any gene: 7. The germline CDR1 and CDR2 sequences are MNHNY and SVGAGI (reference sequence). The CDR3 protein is CASSSLGTGDTGELFF. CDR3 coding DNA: TGTGCCAGCAGTTCCCTCGGGACAGGGGATACCGGGGAGCTGTTTTTT.

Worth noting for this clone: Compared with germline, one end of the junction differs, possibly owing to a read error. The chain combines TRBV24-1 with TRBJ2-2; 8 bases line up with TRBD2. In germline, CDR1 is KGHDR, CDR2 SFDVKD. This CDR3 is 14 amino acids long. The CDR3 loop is CATSVRSRSGGLFF. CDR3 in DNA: TGTGCCACCAGTGTCAGGTCTCGGAGCGGGGGGCTGTTTTTT.

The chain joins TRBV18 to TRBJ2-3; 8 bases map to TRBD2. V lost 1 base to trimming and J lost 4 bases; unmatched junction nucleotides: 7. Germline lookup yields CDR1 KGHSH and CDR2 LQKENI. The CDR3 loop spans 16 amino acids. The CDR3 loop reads CASSPLSGGSSDTQYF. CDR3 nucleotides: TGTGCCAGCTCACCACTAAGCGGGGGCTCGTCAGATACGCAGTATTTT.

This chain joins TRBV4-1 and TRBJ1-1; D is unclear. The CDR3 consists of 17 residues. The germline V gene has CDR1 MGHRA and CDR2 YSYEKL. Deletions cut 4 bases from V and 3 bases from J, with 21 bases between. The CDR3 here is CASSPNAGKVEDTEAFF. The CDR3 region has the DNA TGCGCCAGCAGCCCGAATGCGGGGAAAGTAGAGGACACTGAAGCTTTCTTT.

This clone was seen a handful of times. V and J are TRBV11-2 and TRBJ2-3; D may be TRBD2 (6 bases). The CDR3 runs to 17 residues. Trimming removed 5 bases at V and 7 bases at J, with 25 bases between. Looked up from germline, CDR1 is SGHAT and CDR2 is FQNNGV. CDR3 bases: TGTGCCAGCAGCAAACGCGGGACTGTCTGGTACGCGAATACGCAGTATTTT. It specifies CASSKRGTVWYANTQYF.

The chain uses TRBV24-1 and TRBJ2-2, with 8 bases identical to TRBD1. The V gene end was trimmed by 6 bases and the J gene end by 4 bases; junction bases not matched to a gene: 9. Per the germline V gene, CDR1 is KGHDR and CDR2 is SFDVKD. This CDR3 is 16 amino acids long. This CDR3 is CATSLQGARFTGELFF. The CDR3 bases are TGTGCCACCAGTCTCCAGGGGGCTCGGTTCACCGGGGAGCTGTTTTTT.

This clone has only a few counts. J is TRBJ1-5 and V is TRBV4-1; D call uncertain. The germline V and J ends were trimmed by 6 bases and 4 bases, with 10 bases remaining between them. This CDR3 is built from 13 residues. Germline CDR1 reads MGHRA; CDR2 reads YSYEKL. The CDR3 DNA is TGCGCCAGCAGAGGCGGTGGGAATCAGCCCCAGCATTTT. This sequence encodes CASRGGGNQPQHF.